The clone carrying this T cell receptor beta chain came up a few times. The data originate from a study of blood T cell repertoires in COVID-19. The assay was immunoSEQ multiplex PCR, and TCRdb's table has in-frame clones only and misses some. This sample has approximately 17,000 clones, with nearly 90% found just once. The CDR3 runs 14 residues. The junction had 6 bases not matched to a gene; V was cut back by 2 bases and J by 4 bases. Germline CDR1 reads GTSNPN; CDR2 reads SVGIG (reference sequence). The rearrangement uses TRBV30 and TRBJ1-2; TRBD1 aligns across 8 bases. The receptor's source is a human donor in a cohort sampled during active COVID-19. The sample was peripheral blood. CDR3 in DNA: TGTGCCTGGAGTATAGGGACAGGCCGCTATGGCTACACCTTC. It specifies CAWSIGTGRYGYTF.